This T cell receptor beta chain was identified during a study of T cells in Graves' hyperthyroidism and ophthalmopathy. General study points: Peripheral blood also featured most of the thyroid clonotypes expanded above 0.001.

Regions amplified from RNA transcripts were the TCR beta CDR3 regions. RT-PCR in the first round (using the HTBI primer set) targeted the TCR CDR3. TCRdb passed the multiplex PCR reads through MiXCR, listing each CDR3 protein once. The table lists about 840,000 distinct CDR3 sequences, roughly 37% of them singletons, with around 9.3% in the top ten. Patients were excluded because of uncontrolled infection, other autoimmune disease, pregnancy or lactation. This clonotype was counted ten times or more. Its target is not known. This clonotype was obtained from a man between 18 and 35 years old with Graves' hyperthyroidism. Specimen: blood.

In nucleotides, the CDR3 is TGTGCCAGCAGCCCGCCGGGCTGGCACGGTGAAGCTTTCTTT. Amino acid sequence: CASSPPGWHGEAFF. The rearrangement joins TRBV9 to TRBJ1-1; the D is unclear. CDR1 is SGDLS and CDR2 is YYNGEE in the germline V gene. The ends were cut back, 4 bases at V and 7 bases at J, with 17 bases in the middle. This CDR3 has 14 amino acids.